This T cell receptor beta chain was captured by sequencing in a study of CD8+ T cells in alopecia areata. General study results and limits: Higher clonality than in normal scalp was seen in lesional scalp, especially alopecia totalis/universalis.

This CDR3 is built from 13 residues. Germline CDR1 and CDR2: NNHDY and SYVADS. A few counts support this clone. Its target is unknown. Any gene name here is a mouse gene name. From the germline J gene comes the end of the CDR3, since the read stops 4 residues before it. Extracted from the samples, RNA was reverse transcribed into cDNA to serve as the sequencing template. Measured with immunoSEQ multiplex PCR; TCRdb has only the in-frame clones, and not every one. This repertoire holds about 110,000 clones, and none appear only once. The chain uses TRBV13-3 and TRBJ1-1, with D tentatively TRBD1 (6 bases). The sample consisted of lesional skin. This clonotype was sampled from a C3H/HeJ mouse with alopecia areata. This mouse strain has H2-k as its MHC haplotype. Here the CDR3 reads CASSRDIGTEVFF. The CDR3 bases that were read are TGTGCCAGCAGCCGGGACATCGGAACA.